This TCR beta chain comes out of a study of shared clonotypes between healthy human individuals (TCRdb year 2020). Turning to the overall study: Two women and a few men aged 18 to 49 years were included in the cohort. To increase sequencing depth and limit assay-specific biases, TCR repertoire library preparation and sequencing were carried out by different laboratories using diverse techniques. Per donor, three plates each were used for CD4 naive and CD4 memory, two for CD8 naive, and one for CD8 memory. Blood TCR repertoires of several healthy adults were deeply sequenced to estimate repertoire size and the extent of clonotype sharing between individuals. Per donor, leukapheresis produced somewhere between about 0.85 and 9.5 billion PBMCs. Overall study outcomes, separate from this receptor: Sampling was restricted to blood, and TCR repertoires in tissues likely differ from the TCR repertoires found in blood. Sharing across several donors was observed for approximately 5% of naive CD4, 3.5% of naive CD8, about 2.5% of memory CD4, and roughly 0.4% of memory CD8 clonotypes. Even with the large sequencing depth, rarefaction of the sorted-subset datasets indicated that sequencing was incomplete. Because the study included only a small number of donors, the genetic and exposure-history diversity represented was limited. Pairwise subsampling led to the expectation that sequencing depth would affect the degree of clonotype sharing among donors. Clonotypes shared by all four sorted-subset donors showed higher generation probabilities than non-shared clonotypes. Larger estimated clonotype richness was generally found for naive subsets than for memory subsets.

The germline V gene (reference sequence) provides CDR1 LNHDA and CDR2 SQIVND. Reading from cysteine to phenylalanine, the CDR3 counts 16 amino acids. Just the 48-base CDR3 DNA is kept, in frame starting at base 1. V was cut back by 4 bases and J by 3 bases, leaving a gap of 16 bases between them. To note about this clone: Its recognized antigen is unknown. Per-nucleotide qualities are absent, and no much larger clonotype sits a single base away.

Using the deep immunoSEQ assay, TCR CDR3 regions were amplified from genomic DNA by multiplex PCR. Genomic DNA extracted from each cell subset was distributed evenly over all wells of several immunoSEQ 96-well plates, and each plate served as one replicate. For sorted subsets, 200 to 250 ng of genomic DNA, equivalent to 25,000 to 30,000 T cell genomes, went into each replicate PCR. The purified libraries were quantified using a Qubit 3.0 fluorometer, sized with a Bioanalyzer 2100, and then quantified again using the KAPA Library Quantification kit. Each immunoSEQ 96-well plate was sequenced on its own single-read 150-cycle Illumina NextSeq 550 flow cell. On the study's bioinformatics: The immunoSEQ output contained only junctional sequences without quality scores, so filtering could not match that applied to full-length reads. To assign V/J genes and CDR3, sequences were annotated using PyIR, a Python wrapper for IgBLAST v1.9, with IMGT germline references. Reads were removed for weak V/J assignments (E-value above 1e-6), missing CDR3, stop codons, out-of-frame junctions, or ambiguous translated residues. V3J clonotypes were defined by identical inferred V gene, J gene, and CDR3 amino acid sequence. To compute the percentage overlap between repertoires, the number of shared unique clonotypes was divided by the size of the smaller repertoire. Repertoire richness was assessed with RTK rarefaction, the Chao1 estimator, and Recon v2.1 estimates of unobserved clonotypes. Generation probabilities for all TCRbeta clonotypes obtained by the gDNA method from several donors were computed using OLGA. TCRdb mirrors the immuneACCESS table, restricted to in-frame sequences. Some clones are absent from its copies; in checked studies, under half trace to an unresolved V gene, and the reason for the others is unknown. V, J and clone size were drawn from that table, and D and trimming were deduced from the DNA. Recorded for this sample are roughly 2.4 million clones; 95% of them occurred a single time. The ten largest clones add up to less than 0.15% of the sample.

Donors were healthy HIV-negative adults with no recently reported acute infections or vaccinations. Every donor was a Caucasian adult residing in Nashville, Tennessee, USA. CD4+ T cells were enriched by magnetic negative selection; naive cells were then positively selected on CD45RA, and the negative fraction formed the memory subset. Blood was collected by leukapheresis, and PBMCs were isolated by Ficoll-Histopaque density gradient centrifugation and then cryopreserved in liquid nitrogen vapor phase. Purity and quantity of every magnetically sorted T cell population were checked by analytical flow cytometry. Genomic DNA was isolated from each sorted fraction and quantified by UV absorbance on a Nanodrop 2000c.

This TCR was recovered from a man younger than 35 in good health. The rearrangement joined TRBV19 to TRBJ1-5, and perhaps TRBD1 as D gene, on 6 matching bases. Sequenced input: naive CD4+ T cells sorted from blood. The intended sense of this specimen's cell subset or site label: CD45RA+ positively selected. The CDR3 in this case is CASSTTGPNNNQPQHF. DNA sequence: TGTGCCAGTAGTACTACAGGGCCGAACAACAATCAGCCCCAGCATTTT. Reference TRBV19 and TRBJ1-5 genes cover what lies past the CDR3, so the full variable domain is DGGITQSPKYLFRKEGQNVTLSCEQNLNHDAMYWYRQDPGQGLRLIYYSQIVNDFQKGDIAEGYSVSREKKESFPLTVTSAQKNPTAFYLCASSTTGPNNNQPQHFGDGTRLSIL.